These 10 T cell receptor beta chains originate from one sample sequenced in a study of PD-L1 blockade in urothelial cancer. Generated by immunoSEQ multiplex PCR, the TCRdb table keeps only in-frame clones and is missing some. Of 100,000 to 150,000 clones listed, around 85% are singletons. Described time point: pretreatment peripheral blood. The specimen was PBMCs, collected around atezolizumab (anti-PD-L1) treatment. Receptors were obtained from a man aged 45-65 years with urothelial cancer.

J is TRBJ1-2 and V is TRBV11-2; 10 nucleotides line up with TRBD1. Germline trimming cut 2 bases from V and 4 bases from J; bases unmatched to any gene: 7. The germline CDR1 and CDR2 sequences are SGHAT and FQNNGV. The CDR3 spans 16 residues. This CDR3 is CASSLNGQGVGYGYTF. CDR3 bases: TGTGCCAGCAGCTTAAATGGACAGGGGGTAGGCTATGGCTACACCTTC. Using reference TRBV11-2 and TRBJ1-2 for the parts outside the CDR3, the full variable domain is EAGVAQSPRYKIIEKRQSVAFWCNPISGHATLYWYQQILGQGPKLLIQFQNNGVVDDSQLPKDRFSAERLKGVDSTLKIQPAKLEDSAVYLCASSLNGQGVGYGYTFGSGTRLTVV.

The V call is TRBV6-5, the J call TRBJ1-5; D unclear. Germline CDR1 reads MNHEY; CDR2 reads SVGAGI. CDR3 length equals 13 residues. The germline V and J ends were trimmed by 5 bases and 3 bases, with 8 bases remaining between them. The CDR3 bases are TGTGCCAGCAGTGCGGTTCCCAATCAGCCCCAGCATTTT. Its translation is CASSAVPNQPQHF.

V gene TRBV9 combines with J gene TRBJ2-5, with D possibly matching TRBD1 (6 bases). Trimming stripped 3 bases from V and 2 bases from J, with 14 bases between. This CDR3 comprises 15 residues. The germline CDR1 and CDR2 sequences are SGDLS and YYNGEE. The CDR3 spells CASSGGTIAQETQYF. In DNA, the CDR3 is TGTGCCAGCAGCGGAGGGACAATCGCTCAAGAGACCCAGTACTTC.

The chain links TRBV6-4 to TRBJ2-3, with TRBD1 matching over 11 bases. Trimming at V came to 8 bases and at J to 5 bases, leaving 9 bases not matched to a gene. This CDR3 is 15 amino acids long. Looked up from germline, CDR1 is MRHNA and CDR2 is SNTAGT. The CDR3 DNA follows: TGTGCCAGCGGACCGGGACAGGGGGATAGAGATACGCAGTATTTT. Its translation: CASGPGQGDRDTQYF.

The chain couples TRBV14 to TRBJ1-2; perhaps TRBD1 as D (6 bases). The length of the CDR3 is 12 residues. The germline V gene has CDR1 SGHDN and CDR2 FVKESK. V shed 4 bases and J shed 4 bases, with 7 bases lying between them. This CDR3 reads CASSLDSYGYTF. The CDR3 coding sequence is TGTGCCAGCAGCCTGGACAGCTATGGCTACACCTTC.

The CDR3 is CASSLVTGVVSPLHF. In nucleotides, the CDR3 is TGTGCCAGCAGCTTGGTAACAGGGGTCGTGTCACCCCTCCACTTT. The V gene is TRBV5-6, the J gene TRBJ1-6; the match to TRBD1 covers 7 bases. The CDR3 runs to 15 residues. Trimming cost V 0 bases and J 10 bases; bases outside gene matches: 7. The germline gives CDR1 SGHDT, CDR2 YYEEEE.

CDR3 region: CASRNQPGLADEQYF. As DNA, the CDR3 is TGTGCCAGCAGAAATCAGCCGGGACTAGCTGACGAGCAGTACTTC. The rearrangement uses TRBV28 and TRBJ2-7, with 9 bases that match TRBD2. Germline-derived CDR1 and CDR2 are MDHEN and SYDVKM. The CDR3 length is 15 residues. V gave up 6 bases and J gave up 5 bases; unmatched junction bases: 11.

CDR3 in DNA: TGTGCCAGCAGCTTAGCGGGAGCGGGATACAATGAGCAGTTCTTC. The encoded protein is CASSLAGAGYNEQFF. The rearrangement uses TRBV7-2 and TRBJ2-1, with 7 bases matching TRBD2. CDR3 length: 15 residues. Per germline, CDR1 SGHTA and CDR2 FQGNSA. The ends lost 0 bases at V and 4 bases at J; junction bases unmatched: 3.

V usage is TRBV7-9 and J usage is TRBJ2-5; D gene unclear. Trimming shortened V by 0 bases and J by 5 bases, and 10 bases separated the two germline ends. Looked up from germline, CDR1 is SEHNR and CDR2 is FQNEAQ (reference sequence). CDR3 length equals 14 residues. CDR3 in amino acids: CASSLAGSTETQYF. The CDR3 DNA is TGTGCCAGCAGCTTAGCCGGTAGTACGGAGACCCAGTACTTC.

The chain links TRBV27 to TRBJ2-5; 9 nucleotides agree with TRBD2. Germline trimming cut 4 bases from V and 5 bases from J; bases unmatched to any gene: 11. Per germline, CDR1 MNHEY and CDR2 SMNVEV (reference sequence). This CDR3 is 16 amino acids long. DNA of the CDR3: TGTGCCAGCAGTTCCCGGGTAGCGGGAGTCTGGGAGACCCAGTACTTC. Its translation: CASSSRVAGVWETQYF.